Each of the 17 T cell receptor beta chains below was sequenced from the same sample in a study of T cells after yellow fever vaccination. One entry per CDR3 protein, called by TCRdb with MiXCR from the 5' RACE reads. Of around 30,000 distinct CDR3 sequences listed, 8% to 11% were seen once; the top ten hold approximately 12%. Sequenced here: PBMCs, either bulk or a sorted T-cell subset (CD4+, CD8+, memory, or dextramer-sorted; not recorded which), sampled less than 16 days after the first yellow fever vaccination. The receptors shown here come from a man between 18 and 35 years old who received the YFV17D yellow fever vaccine.

This clonotype has ten or more counts. CDR3 sequence (DNA): TGTGCCAGCAGCTTAACGCTAGCCGGCGAGCAGTACTTC. Amino acid sequence: CASSLTLAGEQYF. The chain combines TRBV7-3 with TRBJ2-7, with D possibly matching TRBD2 (5 bases). The CDR3 extends over 13 amino acids. Germline V CDR1 and CDR2: SGHTA, FQGTGA. V was pared by 0 bases and J by 6 bases, with 9 bases between.

This clonotype was seen at least ten times. The gene calls are TRBV5-1 and TRBJ1-1; D remains unclear. This CDR3 comprises 14 residues. V was cut by 0 bases and J by 0 bases, with 6 bases left in between. Germline V CDR1 and CDR2: SGHRS, YFSETQ. The CDR3 region is CASSLEGLNTEAFF. In DNA, the CDR3 is TGCGCCAGCAGCTTGGAGGGATTGAACACTGAAGCTTTCTTT.

This clonotype was observed at least ten times. The V gene is TRBV7-2, the J gene TRBJ2-3; D not resolved. The CDR3 contains 14 residues. The V end lost 4 bases, the J end lost 8 bases, and 16 bases lay between the germline ends. The V gene's germline CDR1 is SGHTA and CDR2 FQGNSA. The CDR3 loop is CASSSPQGPRTQYF. The DNA of the CDR3 is TGTGCCAGCAGCTCCCCGCAAGGCCCCCGTACGCAGTATTTT.

A note on this clonotype: A much bigger clone sits one base away, suggesting this may be a read error. The V call is TRBV20-1, the J call TRBJ1-4; D gene ambiguous. V gave up 3 bases and J gave up 7 bases, with 12 bases separating them. CDR3 length: 13 residues. The germline gives CDR1 DFQATT, CDR2 SNEGSKA (reference sequence). CDR3 amino acids: CSARGVRGEKLFF. The CDR3 DNA reads TGCAGTGCTAGGGGAGTTCGGGGTGAAAAACTGTTTTTT.

This clonotype occurred many times. The J gene is TRBJ1-5, the V gene TRBV19; possible D gene TRBD1, 6 bases. V was trimmed by 10 bases and J by 2 bases, leaving 12 bases between them. The CDR3 sequence is 13 residues long. CDR1 and CDR2 (germline): LNHDA, SQIVND (reference sequence). The CDR3 reads CATQDSGNQPQHF. The CDR3 DNA sequence: TGTGCCACTCAGGACAGTGGCAATCAGCCCCAGCATTTT.

This clonotype was detected ten times or more. The chain uses TRBV7-2 and TRBJ2-5, with TRBD1 identical over 11 bases. This CDR3 has 16 amino acids. Germline lookup yields CDR1 SGHTA and CDR2 FQGNSA. The V segment lost 5 bases and the J segment 2 bases; nucleotides outside the gene matches: 7. Here the CDR3 DNA reads TGTGCCAGCAGCCATCGGACAGGGGGCAGGCAAGAGACCCAGTACTTC. Translation gives CASSHRTGGRQETQYF.

This clonotype has at least ten counts. This rearrangement joins TRBV4-1 to TRBJ1-1; D is ambiguous. The germline V gene encodes CDR1 MGHRA and CDR2 YSYEKL. Trimming shortened V by 0 bases and J by 4 bases, and 18 bases separated the two germline ends. The CDR3 is 17 amino acids. CDR3 bases: TGCGCCAGCAGCCAAGATAGGAGCCCGCAGGTTGGCACTGAAGCTTTCTTT. Its protein is CASSQDRSPQVGTEAFF.

This clonotype was counted at least ten times. The rearrangement uses TRBV7-2 and TRBJ2-5, with D hard to call. The CDR3 has 14 residues. With 1 base removed from V and 4 bases from J, the gap between germline ends came to 10 bases. Germline assignment: CDR1 SGHTA and CDR2 FQGNSA. CDR3 loop: CASSLGSDRETQYF. As DNA, the CDR3 is TGTGCCAGCAGCTTAGGAAGCGATCGAGAGACCCAGTACTTC.

Points on this clonotype: A much larger clone sits a single nucleotide away, making a read error possible. The V and J genes are TRBV7-2 and TRBJ2-3, with 7 bases aligning to TRBD1. The CDR3 contains 14 residues. The germline V gene has CDR1 SGHTA and CDR2 FQGNSA. The CDR3 sequence: CAISLLGGPDTQYF. For the CDR3, the DNA is TGTGCCATCAGCTTATTAGGGGGCCCAGATACGCAGTATTTT.

Of note for this clonotype: A much more abundant neighbour one base away suggests this may be a read error. V gene TRBV13 combines with J gene TRBJ2-7; D might be TRBD2 (7 bases). This CDR3 is built from 14 residues. CDR1 PRHDT and CDR2 FYEKMQ come from the germline V gene (reference sequence). The CDR3 loop is CARLLKGGAYGQYF. The CDR3 DNA reads as TGTGCCAGACTCTTAAAGGGGGGGGCCTACGGGCAGTACTTC. Filled out from reference TRBV13 and TRBJ2-7, the complete variable domain reads AAGVIQSPRHLIKEKRETATLKCYPIPRHDTVYWYQQGPGQDPQFLISFYEKMQSDKGSIPDRFSAQQFSDYHSELNMSSLELGDSALYFCARLLKGGAYGQYFGPGTRLTVT.

This clonotype has at least ten counts. The chain joins TRBV3-1 to TRBJ1-2; D is uncertain. CDR1 and CDR2 from the germline V gene are LGHDT and YNNKEL (reference sequence). This CDR3 comprises 12 residues. V gave up 2 bases and J gave up 6 bases, with 7 bases separating them. The CDR3 region is CASSQSGNGYTF. The CDR3 DNA follows: TGTGCCAGCAGCCAAAGTGGAAATGGCTACACCTTC.

This clonotype was detected ten times or more. The V and J genes are TRBV11-1 and TRBJ2-2, with 9 nucleotides matching TRBD2. Germline assignment: CDR1 SGHAT and CDR2 FQDESV (reference sequence). Losses at the gene ends were 4 bases for V and 0 bases for J; bases not matched to a gene: 9. The CDR3 runs to 18 residues. The DNA of the CDR3 is TGTGCCAGCAGCTACCAGCGGGGGGAACCCCCGAACACCGGGGAGCTGTTTTTT. This encodes CASSYQRGEPPNTGELFF.

In its sample, this clonotype was seen a few times. This chain joins TRBV7-2 and TRBJ2-3; no reliable D call. The V gene's germline CDR1 is SGHTA and CDR2 FQGNSA. CDR3 length: 11 amino acids. The V end was cut by 0 bases, the J end by 14 bases, with 9 bases between. CDR3 nucleotide sequence: TGTGCCAGCAGCTTAGCGGACCCCTGGTATTTT. Translated, it gives CASSLADPWYF. Full variable domain (rest looked up from reference TRBV7-2 and TRBJ2-3): GAGVSQSPSNKVTEKGKDVELRCDPISGHTALYWYRQSLGQGLEFLIYFQGNSAPDKSGLPSDRFSAERTGGSVSTLTIQRTQQEDSAVYLCASSLADPWYFGPGTRLTVL.

Many counts were recorded for this clonotype. V usage is TRBV12-3 or TRBV12-4 and J usage is TRBJ2-2; D is unresolved. The CDR3 contains 14 residues. V gave up 0 bases and J gave up 3 bases, with 5 bases separating them. CDR3 loop: CASSLAPHTGELFF. In DNA form, the CDR3 reads TGTGCCAGCAGTTTAGCGCCCCACACCGGGGAGCTGTTTTTT.

This clonotype was seen at least ten times. The V call is TRBV5-6, the J call TRBJ2-7; maybe TRBD1 (5 bases). Germline V gene data show CDR1 as SGHDT and CDR2 as YYEEEE. This CDR3 has 16 residues. Trimming removed 4 bases at V and 3 bases at J, with 20 bases between. The CDR3 reads CASSALSGYRNYEQYV. For the CDR3, the DNA is TGTGCCAGCAGCGCCTTGTCAGGGTATCGGAACTACGAGCAGTACGTC.

This clonotype was picked up many times. The chain employs TRBV5-6 and TRBJ2-3; D gene unclear. Per the germline V gene, CDR1 is SGHDT and CDR2 is YYEEEE. V was shortened by 2 bases and J by 3 bases, with 13 bases between the two germline ends. CDR3 length equals 15 residues. CDR3 in amino acids: CASSFETLLTDTQYF. As DNA, the CDR3 is TGTGCCAGCAGCTTTGAGACACTACTTACAGATACGCAGTATTTT. The complete variable domain, with remaining parts taken from reference TRBV5-6 and TRBJ2-3, reads DAGVTQSPTHLIKTRGQQVTLRCSPKSGHDTVSWYQQALGQGPQFIFQYYEEEERQRGNFPDRFSGHQFPNYSSELNVNALLLGDSALYLCASSFETLLTDTQYFGPGTRLTVL.

This clonotype was counted many times. The chain links TRBV30 to TRBJ2-1; 7 bases are shared with TRBD1. Unmatched junction bases numbered 3, after V lost 3 bases and J lost 4 bases. CDR1 is GTSNPN, CDR2 SVGIG, per germline (reference sequence). This CDR3 contains 13 residues. CDR3 nucleotides: TGTGCCTGGAGGGAGACAGGGTACAATGAGCAGTTCTTC. Translation: CAWRETGYNEQFF.